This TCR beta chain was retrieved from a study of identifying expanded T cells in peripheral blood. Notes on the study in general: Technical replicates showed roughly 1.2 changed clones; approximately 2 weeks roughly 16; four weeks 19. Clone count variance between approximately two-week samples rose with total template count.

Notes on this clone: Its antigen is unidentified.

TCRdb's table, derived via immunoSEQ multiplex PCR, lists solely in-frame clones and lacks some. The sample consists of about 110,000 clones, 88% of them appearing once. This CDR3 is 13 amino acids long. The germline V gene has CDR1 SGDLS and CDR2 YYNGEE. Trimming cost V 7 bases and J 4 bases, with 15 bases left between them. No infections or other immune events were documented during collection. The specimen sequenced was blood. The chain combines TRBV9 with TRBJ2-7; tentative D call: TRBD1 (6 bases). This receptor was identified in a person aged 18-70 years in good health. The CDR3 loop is CASGTSDRYEQYF. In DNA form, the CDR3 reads TGTGCCAGCGGGACATCGGACCGATACGAGCAGTACTTC.